This T cell receptor (beta chain) originates from a study of cytomegalovirus exposure and HLA in healthy donors. PCR was performed using 60 Vbeta and 13 Jbeta primers. Clones were read by immunoSEQ multiplex PCR, and TCRdb kept only the in-frame ones, dropping some. The repertoire holds about 190,000 clones, with about 81% as singletons. Broader study findings: In an earlier analysis, most TCR beta V segments were productive about 90% or about 30% of the time.

Trimming pared 5 bases from V and 3 bases from J, leaving 5 bases between. The germline V gene encodes CDR1 MDHEN and CDR2 SYDVKM. The CDR3 runs 12 residues. This clone has a handful of counts. Its specificity is unknown. The chain has TRBV28 and TRBJ1-5; D is undetermined. The specimen sequenced was PBMCs. The TCR originated in a young man in good health and CMV-seropositive. CDR3 protein: CASSNLNQPQHF. Written as DNA, the CDR3 is TGTGCCAGCAGTAATCTCAATCAGCCCCAGCATTTT.